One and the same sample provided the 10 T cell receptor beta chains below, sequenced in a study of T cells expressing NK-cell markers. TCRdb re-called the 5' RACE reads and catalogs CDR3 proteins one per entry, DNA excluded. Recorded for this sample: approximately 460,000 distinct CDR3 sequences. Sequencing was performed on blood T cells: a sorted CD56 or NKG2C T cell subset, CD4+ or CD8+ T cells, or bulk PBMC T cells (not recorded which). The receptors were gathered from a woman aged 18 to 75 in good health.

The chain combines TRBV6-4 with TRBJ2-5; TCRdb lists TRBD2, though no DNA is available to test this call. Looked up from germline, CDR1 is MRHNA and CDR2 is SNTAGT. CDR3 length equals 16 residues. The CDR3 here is CASSGLVKSLQETQYF.

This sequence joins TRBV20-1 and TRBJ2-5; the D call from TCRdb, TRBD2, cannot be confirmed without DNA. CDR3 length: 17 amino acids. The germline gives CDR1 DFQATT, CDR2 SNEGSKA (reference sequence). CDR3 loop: CSARDLIAGGSLETQYF.

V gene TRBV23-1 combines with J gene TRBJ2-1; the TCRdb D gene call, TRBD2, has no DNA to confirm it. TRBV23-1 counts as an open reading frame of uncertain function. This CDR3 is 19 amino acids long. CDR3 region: CASSQSETSSSGDYNEQFF.

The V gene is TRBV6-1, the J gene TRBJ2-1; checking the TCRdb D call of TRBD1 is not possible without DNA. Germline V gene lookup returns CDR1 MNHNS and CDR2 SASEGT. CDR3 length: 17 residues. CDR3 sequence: CASGLFFIGAPGNEQFF.

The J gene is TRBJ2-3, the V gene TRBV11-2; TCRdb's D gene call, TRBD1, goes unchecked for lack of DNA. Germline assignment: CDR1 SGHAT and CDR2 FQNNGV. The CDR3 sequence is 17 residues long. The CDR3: CASSPGGAGAYTDTQYF. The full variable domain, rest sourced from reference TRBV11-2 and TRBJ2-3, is EAGVAQSPRYKIIEKRQSVAFWCNPISGHATLYWYQQILGQGPKLLIQFQNNGVVDDSQLPKDRFSAERLKGVDSTLKIQPAKLEDSAVYLCASSPGGAGAYTDTQYFGPGTRLTVL.

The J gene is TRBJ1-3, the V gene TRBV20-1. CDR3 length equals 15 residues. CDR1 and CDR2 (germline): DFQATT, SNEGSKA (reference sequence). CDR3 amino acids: CSAREDAHSGNTIYF.

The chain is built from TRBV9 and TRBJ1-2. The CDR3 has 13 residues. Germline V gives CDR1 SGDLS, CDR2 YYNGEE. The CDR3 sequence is CASSATVNYGYTF.

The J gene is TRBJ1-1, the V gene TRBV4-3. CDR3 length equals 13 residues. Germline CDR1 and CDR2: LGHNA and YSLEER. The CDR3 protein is CASSDGVNTEAFF.

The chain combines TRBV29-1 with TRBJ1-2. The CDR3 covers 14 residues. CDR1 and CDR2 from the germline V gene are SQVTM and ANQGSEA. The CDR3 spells CSVEDGRPAYGYTF.

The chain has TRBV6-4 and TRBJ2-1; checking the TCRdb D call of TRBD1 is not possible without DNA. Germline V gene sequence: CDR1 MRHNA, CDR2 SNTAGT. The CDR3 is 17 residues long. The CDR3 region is CASSPAPGQGGINEQFF.